Sequencing of this T cell receptor beta chain was carried out in a study of blood T cells in healthy people across ages (dated by TCRdb to between 2014 and 2017). With respect to the entire study: Template switching captured roughly one uniquely barcoded TCR beta cDNA molecule per two T cells in model experiments. Donors of different ages were randomly distributed across sequencing lanes to avoid experimental bias. The study measured age-related changes in TCR beta repertoire diversity using deep sequencing normalized with unique cDNA molecular identifiers. Donors were grouped into four age groups: young (average about 15 years), middle-aged (39), aged (around 60) and long-lived (over 80). Two additional independent replicas of 1 million unique cDNA reads from the same blood draw were analyzed for two donors (one aged 18 to 30 and one aged 80 or older). Results the study describes overall, beyond this receptor: Estimates of total diversity based on one million sequenced T cells were considered lower bounds and underestimates. The long-lived group showed more naive CD4+ T cells, fewer expanded clones and increased TCR diversity than the aged group, suggesting age selection. Donor CMV infection status was unknown, potentially confounding age-related changes in expanded clonotypes. Conclusive comparison of naive and antigen-experienced compartments was prevented by the profiling of bulk unsorted PBMCs. Observed TCR beta diversity correlated strongly with the percentage of naive T cells measured by flow cytometry. Observed TCR beta diversity per million T cells fell roughly linearly with age, and a significant reduction was already apparent by age around 40.

Receptor libraries were prepared by 5' RACE. A second PCR of roughly 6 to 11 cycles was run with a J-beta primer mix and a sample-barcoded 5' primer. A template-switch 5' adaptor carrying 12 random nucleotides introduced a unique molecular identifier onto each TCR beta cDNA molecule. Each sample yielded at least 2.5 million CDR3-containing paired-end reads. First-strand cDNA synthesis was performed from all RNA using the Mint cDNA synthesis kit, with priming by a TRBC-specific oligonucleotide. After uracil-DNA glycosylase treatment, a first 18-cycle PCR used universal primers M1SS and BC2_uni_R on all cDNA. The study's processing was this. For normalization, 1 million high-quality reads, each with a distinct molecular identifier, were randomly selected from each sample. Reads sharing molecular identifiers were discarded rather than binned into consensus sequences. MiTCR, with a Q25 quality threshold and the strictest error-elimination algorithm, was used for CDR3 identification, clonotype clustering and error correction. A nonparametric unseen species model with Euler transformation was used to estimate a lower bound on total TCR beta diversity. TCRdb reworked the public reads: Q25 trimming with fastp, MiXCR clone assembly, productive beta chains retained. Entries that share a CDR3 protein sequence are merged under the most common genes and DNA. TCRdb, rather than the study authors, made the V and J calls. The sample profile shows some 1,800,000 distinct CDR3 sequences; roughly two fifths of them were found once. The ten largest clones add up to roughly 24% of the sample.

Donors were a few dozen systemically healthy Caucasian individuals from Russia aged roughly 6 to 95 years. Around 9.9 milliliters of peripheral blood were collected from each donor into EDTA-treated Vacutainer tubes. Ficoll-Paque density-gradient centrifugation was used to isolate PBMCs, with at least 6 million per sample. Trizol reagent was used to extract total RNA from PBMCs, with at least 5 micrograms per sample. For every donor, an aliquot of PBMCs went through flow cytometry to measure the percentages of naive CD45RAhigh/CD27high T cells. This clonotype has just a few counts. Its antigen is not yet known. Base qualities are not provided; no much larger clone lies one nucleotide away. CDR1 and CDR2 are read off the germline V gene (reference sequence) as MNHEY and SMNVEV. Counted from cysteine to phenylalanine, this CDR3 has 14 amino acids. Left in the record is the CDR3 DNA by itself, 42 bases read in frame from the first base. Deletion took 4 bases off V and 5 bases off J, with a span of 14 bases between the germline ends.

Sequencing was carried out using blood. This sequence was found in a human donor in good health. This receptor chain uses TRBV27 and TRBJ1-1; TRBD1 could be the D gene, as 5 bases match. The CDR3 is CASSYGTGVTEAFF. The sequenced DNA is TGTGCCAGCAGTTATGGGACGGGTGTAACTGAAGCTTTCTTT.